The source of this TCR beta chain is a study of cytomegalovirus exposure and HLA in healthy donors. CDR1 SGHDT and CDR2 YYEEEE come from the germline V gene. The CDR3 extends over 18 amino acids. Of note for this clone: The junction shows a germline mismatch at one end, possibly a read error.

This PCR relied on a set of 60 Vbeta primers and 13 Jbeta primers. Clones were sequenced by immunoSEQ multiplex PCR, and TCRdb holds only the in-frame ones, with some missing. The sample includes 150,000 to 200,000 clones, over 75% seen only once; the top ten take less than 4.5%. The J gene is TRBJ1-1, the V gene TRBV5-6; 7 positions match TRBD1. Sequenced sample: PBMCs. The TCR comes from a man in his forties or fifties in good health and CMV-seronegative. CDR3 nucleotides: TGTGCCAGCAGCAGGAACTTCCGGGACAGTTGGTTGAACGCTGAAGCTTTCTTT. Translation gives CASSRNFRDSWLNAEAFF.